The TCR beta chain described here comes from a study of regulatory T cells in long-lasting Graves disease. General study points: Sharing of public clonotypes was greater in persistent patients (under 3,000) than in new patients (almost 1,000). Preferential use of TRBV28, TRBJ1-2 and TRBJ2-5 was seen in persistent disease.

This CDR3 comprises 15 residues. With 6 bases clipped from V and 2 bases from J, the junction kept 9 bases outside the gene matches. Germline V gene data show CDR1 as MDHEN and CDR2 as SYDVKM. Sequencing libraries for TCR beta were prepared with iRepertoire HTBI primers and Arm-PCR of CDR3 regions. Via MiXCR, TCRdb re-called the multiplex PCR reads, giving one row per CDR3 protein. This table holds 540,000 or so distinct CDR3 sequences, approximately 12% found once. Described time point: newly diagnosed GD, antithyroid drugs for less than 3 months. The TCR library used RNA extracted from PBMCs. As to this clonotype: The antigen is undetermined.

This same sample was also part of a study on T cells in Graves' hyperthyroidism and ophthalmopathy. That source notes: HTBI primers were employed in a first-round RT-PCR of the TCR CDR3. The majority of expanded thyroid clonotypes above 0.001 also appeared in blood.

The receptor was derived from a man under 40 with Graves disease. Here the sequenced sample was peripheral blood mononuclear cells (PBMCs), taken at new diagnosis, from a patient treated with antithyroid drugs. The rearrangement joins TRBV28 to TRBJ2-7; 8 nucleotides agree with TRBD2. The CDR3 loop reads CASSMSGTSTYEQYF. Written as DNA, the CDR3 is TGTGCCAGCAGCATGTCCGGGACTAGTACCTACGAGCAGTACTTC.